The rows below give T cell receptor beta chains drawn from one sample of a study of T cells in Graves' hyperthyroidism and ophthalmopathy. TCRdb called the multiplex PCR reads again in MiXCR, with one record for every CDR3 protein. The sample has 300,000 to 400,000 distinct CDR3 sequences, around a sixth seen once; the top ten hold less than 65%. Material for sequencing was blood. The source of these receptors is a woman in her fifties or sixties with Graves' hyperthyroidism. Each CDR3 is given with its conserved first and last residue. The D gene is left open where the match is weak. A row's size may be missing; if present it is once, few, many or a size class.

>TRBJ2-5|-|-|TRBV19
TGTGCCAGTAGGGGGGGCAGGGGGGGGCAAGAGACCCAGTACTTC
CASRGGRGGQETQYF
>TRBJ1-1|-|few|TRBV29-1
TGCAGCGCAGCCACCCACGAGAACACTGAAGCTTTCTTT
CSAATHENTEAFF
>TRBJ1-3|-|-|TRBV6-2/TRBV6-3
TGTGCCAGCAGTGTTACTACCACCTCTGGAAACACCATATATTTT
CASSVTTTSGNTIYF
>TRBJ2-1|TRBD1|few|TRBV27
TGTGCCAGCAGTTCTGGACAGGGCGGGAACAATGAGCAGTTCTTC
CASSSGQGGNNEQFF
>TRBJ1-4|-|few|TRBV20-1
TGCAGTGCCAGGAGGTGGGGTACGACTGAGGAAAAACTGTTTTTT
CSARRWGTTEEKLFF
>TRBJ1-5|-|-|TRBV2
TGTGCCAGCAGCAGGGACGGGGAGCAGCCCCAGCATTTT
CASSRDGEQPQHF
>TRBJ2-7|-|many|TRBV11-2
TGTGCCAGCAGCCCCTACGATGCTACCTTCACCTACGAGCAGTACTTC
CASSPYDATFTYEQYF
>TRBJ1-2|TRBD1|-|TRBV3-1
TGTGCCAGCAGCCCGACAGGGGAGTCCTATGGCTACACCTTC
CASSPTGESYGYTF
>TRBJ2-1|TRBD2|many|TRBV20-1
TGCAGTGCTAGAAGGACTAGCGACTACAATGAGCAGTTCTTC
CSARRTSDYNEQFF
>TRBJ2-1|-|many|TRBV3-1
TGTGCCAGCAGCCAACAGTCCAATGAGCAGTTCTTC
CASSQQSNEQFF
>TRBJ1-6|TRBD1|many|TRBV2
TGTGCCAGCAGCCCCGGACAGGGTAAATCACCCCTCCACTTT
CASSPGQGKSPLHF
>TRBJ2-1|-|-|TRBV7-9
TGTGCCAGCAGCCACCCGGGGGGCGGTTGGAATGAGCAGTTCTTC
CASSHPGGGWNEQFF
>TRBJ1-5|TRBD1|many|TRBV12-3/TRBV12-4
TGTGCCAGCAGTGCAGGGGGGGTTGGCAATCAGCCCCAGCATTTT
CASSAGGVGNQPQHF
>TRBJ2-1|TRBD1|many|TRBV6-1
TGTGCCAGCTCCCAGACAGGGTCCCGTGAGCAGTTCTTC
CASSQTGSREQFF
>TRBJ2-3|-|few|TRBV5-1
TGCGCCAGCAGCTGGAATATAGCGGATGTCACAGATACGCAGTATTTT
CASSWNIADVTDTQYF
>TRBJ2-1|-|-|TRBV9
TGTGCCAGCAGCGTAGTTTCTGTTTACAATGAGCAGTTCTTC
CASSVVSVYNEQFF
>TRBJ1-2|-|-|TRBV30
TGTGCCTGGAGTGTACTTAGATATCCTAACTATGGCTACACCTTC
CAWSVLRYPNYGYTF
>TRBJ2-3|TRBD2|many|TRBV12-3/TRBV12-4
TGTGCCAGCAACGAGCGGGGGGCCTCGCATACGCAGTATTTT
CASNERGASHTQYF
>TRBJ2-1|TRBD2|many|TRBV27
TGTGCCAGCAGTTCCCTACTAGCGGGAGGAGGGAATGAGCAGTTCTTC
CASSSLLAGGGNEQFF
>TRBJ1-1|TRBD1|many|TRBV2
TGTGCCAGCAGGAATCGCGGACAGGGGAGAATGAACACTGAAGCTTTCTTT
CASRNRGQGRMNTEAFF
>TRBJ1-3|-|-|TRBV20-1
TGCAGTGCCAGAAGGGGGAACTCTGGAAACACCATATATTTT
CSARRGNSGNTIYF
>TRBJ2-1|-|many|TRBV3-1
TGTGCCAGCAGCCGCCCAGGGGCGGATGAGCAGTTCTTC
CASSRPGADEQFF